These 30 T cell receptor beta chains were all obtained from the same sample, sequenced in a study of post-analysis software for immune sequencing data. Unique-molecular-identifier-tagged TCR beta cDNA libraries were used. TCRdb re-analysed the PCR reads in MiXCR, keeping a single row per CDR3 protein. The sample carries hundreds of thousands of distinct CDR3 sequences, less than 35% recorded once. Their recognized antigens are unknown. Whole-study results and caveats: A handful of TRBV segments were significantly more frequent in patients than in controls. TRBV5-6, TRBV5-1 and TRBV20-1 were among these segments.

The sample taken for sequencing was blood. These receptor sequences come from a girl aged 5 to 17 with multiple sclerosis.

This clonotype turned up a few times. This chain links TRBV28 with TRBJ1-2; 11 nucleotides match TRBD1. The CDR3 has 12 residues. Germline trimming cut 4 bases from V and 13 bases from J; bases unmatched to any gene: 5. Germline CDR1 reads MDHEN; CDR2 reads SYDVKM. The CDR3 DNA follows: TGTGCCAGCAGTTCCGGACAGGGGGCATTCACCTTC. Encoded protein: CASSSGQGAFTF.

The sample holds a few counts of this clonotype. The rearrangement joins TRBV4-1 to TRBJ1-1, with 7 nucleotides matching TRBD1. The CDR3 extends over 15 amino acids. The junction had 2 bases not matched to a gene; V was cut back by 0 bases and J by 1 base. Germline lookup yields CDR1 MGHRA and CDR2 YSYEKL. The CDR3 sequence is CASSQETGRNTEAFF. CDR3 DNA: TGCGCCAGCAGCCAAGAGACAGGGAGGAACACTGAAGCTTTCTTT.

This clonotype turned up a few times. The chain joins TRBV20-1 to TRBJ2-7, with 10 bases that match TRBD1. Germline CDR1 DFQATT, CDR2 SNEGSKA (reference sequence). The V gene end was trimmed by 1 base and the J gene end by 3 bases; junction bases not matched to a gene: 3. CDR3 length: 14 amino acids. The CDR3 DNA follows: TGCAGTGCTAGAGGACAGGGGGCAGGCTACGAGCAGTACTTC. Translating it yields CSARGQGAGYEQYF.

This clonotype has a single count. The chain carries TRBV5-1 and TRBJ2-2; the D is unclear. This CDR3 has 13 amino acids. CDR1 SGHRS and CDR2 YFSETQ come from the germline V gene. V was shortened by 4 bases and J by 5 bases, with 9 bases between the two germline ends. The CDR3 DNA follows: TGCGCCAGCAGCGTTACAGATACCGGGGAGCTGTTTTTT. This codes for CASSVTDTGELFF.

This clonotype has a count of ten or more. The genes are TRBV7-2 and TRBJ2-1, with TRBD2 as a possible D gene (7 bases). The V end was cut by 5 bases, the J end by 1 base, with 15 bases between. There are 16 residues in the CDR3. CDR1 is SGHTA and CDR2 is FQGNSA in the germline V gene. The CDR3 reads CASSPAGAVSYNEQFF. The CDR3 DNA follows: TGTGCCAGCAGCCCGGCGGGGGCGGTATCCTACAATGAGCAGTTCTTC.

The rearrangement joins TRBV6-2 or TRBV6-3 to TRBJ1-5; 8 nucleotides align to TRBD1. J gave up 2 bases and V 2 bases, and 8 bases lay outside the gene matches. This CDR3 contains 17 residues. Germline V gene lookup returns CDR1 MNHEY and CDR2 SVGEGT. The CDR3 nucleotides read TGTGCCAGCAGTTACGCTAGGACAGGGAAGGGCAATCAGCCCCAGCATTTT. Protein sequence: CASSYARTGKGNQPQHF.

This clonotype was observed once. The gene calls are TRBV14 and TRBJ2-1; TRBD1 aligns across 8 bases. Germline assignment: CDR1 SGHDN and CDR2 FVKESK. V shed 2 bases and J 3 bases; nucleotides not matched to a gene: 3. This CDR3 contains 15 residues. The CDR3 is CASSQMTGDYNEQFF. CDR3 nucleotides: TGTGCCAGCAGCCAAATGACAGGGGACTACAATGAGCAGTTCTTC.

This clonotype was counted between two and nine times. This sequence joins TRBV12-3 or TRBV12-4 and TRBJ2-5, with 12 positions matching TRBD1. The J segment lost 5 bases and the V segment lost 4 bases, leaving 11 bases of the junction unmatched. The CDR3 length is 17 residues. CDR3 in DNA: TGTGCCAGCAGTTCCTTTACCCGGGACAGGGGGCAGGAGACCCAGTACTTC. It codes for CASSSFTRDRGQETQYF.

This chain connects TRBV27 to TRBJ2-5; D assignment may be TRBD1 or TRBD2 (5 bases each). CDR1 is MNHEY and CDR2 is SMNVEV in the germline V gene (reference sequence). CDR3 length: 16 residues. V dropped 5 bases and J dropped 0 bases, with 16 bases sitting between them. CDR3 nucleotide sequence: TGTGCCAGCAGTATGAAATGGGACGGACACCAAGAGACCCAGTACTTC. Protein product: CASSMKWDGHQETQYF.

J is TRBJ1-2 and V is TRBV4-1; 11 nucleotides agree with TRBD1. This CDR3 comprises 16 residues. V shed 2 bases, J shed 5 bases, and the junction held 7 bases outside the gene matches. The germline gives CDR1 MGHRA, CDR2 YSYEKL. The CDR3 spells CASSQTPGQGAYGYTF. As DNA, the CDR3 is TGCGCCAGCAGCCAAACTCCAGGACAGGGGGCGTATGGCTACACCTTC.

In this sample, this clonotype turned up many times. The rearrangement joins TRBV7-3 to TRBJ2-6, with D maybe TRBD2 (5 bases). The CDR3 is 15 amino acids. CDR1 is SGHTA, CDR2 FQGTGA, per germline. V dropped 2 bases and J dropped 0 bases, with 5 bases sitting between them. The CDR3 protein is CASSLGSSGANVLTF. The CDR3 DNA is TGTGCCAGCAGCTTAGGGAGCTCTGGGGCCAACGTCCTGACTTTC.

The V call is TRBV7-8, the J call TRBJ1-5, with a possible D match to TRBD1 (6 bases). The germline CDR1 and CDR2 sequences are SGHVS and FQNEAQ. V lost 0 bases and J 9 bases, leaving 21 bases between the germline ends. CDR3 length: 17 residues. The CDR3 bases are TGTGCCAGCAGCTTAGCGTCTTCGGGGGCCGTCAATTTGCCCCAGCATTTT. It translates to CASSLASSGAVNLPQHF.

The chain recombines TRBV11-2 with TRBJ2-7, with no clear D. The CDR3 has 13 residues. Germline CDR1 reads SGHAT; CDR2 reads FQNNGV. V lost 1 base, J lost 4 bases, and 8 bases lay in between. CDR3 in amino acids: CASSLAAQYEQYF. In DNA form, the CDR3 reads TGTGCCAGCAGCTTAGCGGCGCAGTACGAGCAGTACTTC.

The rearrangement links TRBV29-1 to TRBJ2-2; 8 positions agree with TRBD1. The germline CDR1 and CDR2 sequences are SQVTM and ANQGSEA. V gave up 7 bases and J gave up 2 bases; unmatched junction bases: 3. The CDR3 has 13 amino acids. CDR3 DNA: TGCAGCGGGGGACAGGTTAACACCGGGGAGCTGTTTTTT. Translation gives CSGGQVNTGELFF.

The chain joins TRBV9 to TRBJ1-2; D may be TRBD1 (6 bases). The V gene's germline CDR1 is SGDLS and CDR2 YYNGEE. The germline V and J ends were trimmed by 3 bases and 2 bases, with 14 bases remaining between them. The CDR3 runs 15 residues. CDR3 residues: CASSEVGGRNYGYTF. Written as DNA, the CDR3 is TGTGCCAGCAGCGAAGTGGGGGGCCGAAACTATGGCTACACCTTC.

On this clonotype: Being one base from a much bigger clone, this may be a read error. V is TRBV5-5 and J is TRBJ2-6; TRBD2 agrees at 7 bases. Trimming removed 3 bases from V and 10 bases from J; junction bases left unmatched: 7. Germline loops: CDR1 SGHKS, CDR2 YYEKEE (reference sequence). The CDR3 length is 14 residues. The CDR3 reads CASSWARELNVLTF. The CDR3 DNA reads as TGTGCCAGCAGCTGGGCGCGGGAGCTAAACGTCCTGACTTTC.

This clonotype has just a few counts. The chain is built from TRBV7-9 and TRBJ2-1, with TRBD1 matching over 8 bases. Germline CDR1 SEHNR, CDR2 FQNEAQ (reference sequence). The CDR3 is made up of 12 amino acids. J lost 15 bases, V lost 5 bases, and 9 bases had no gene match. The CDR3 is CASSLSTGGMFF. The CDR3 DNA sequence: TGTGCCAGCAGCCTATCCACAGGGGGGATGTTCTTC.

The chain carries TRBV6-5 and TRBJ1-2; D is unclear. CDR1 is MNHEY and CDR2 is SVGAGI in the germline V gene. The CDR3 spans 13 residues. Trimming removed 6 bases at V and 3 bases at J, with 11 bases between. Written as DNA, the CDR3 is TGTGCCAGCAGCAAGGGCCGTGACTATGGCTACACCTTC. Translated, it gives CASSKGRDYGYTF.

This chain joins TRBV7-9 and TRBJ2-2; D is undetermined. Trimming pared 2 bases from V and 6 bases from J, leaving 4 bases between. There are 12 residues in the CDR3. CDR1 and CDR2 (germline): SEHNR, FQNEAQ (reference sequence). In nucleotides, the CDR3 is TGTGCCAGCAGCTTACAACCCGGGGAGCTGTTTTTT. Translated: CASSLQPGELFF. Filled out from reference TRBV7-9 and TRBJ2-2, the complete variable domain reads DTGVSQNPRHKITKRGQNVTFRCDPISEHNRLYWYRQTLGQGPEFLTYFQNEAQLEKSRLLSDRFSAERPKGSFSTLEIQRTEQGDSAMYLCASSLQPGELFFGEGSRLTVL.

The table lists this clonotype with a few counts. The rearrangement links TRBV12-3 or TRBV12-4 to TRBJ1-1; possible D gene TRBD1, 5 bases. This CDR3 has 15 amino acids. With 3 bases removed from V and 2 bases from J, the gap between germline ends came to 13 bases. The CDR3 region has the DNA TGTGCCAGCAGTTTTGGGGGACCCCTCAACACTGAAGCTTTCTTT. This sequence encodes CASSFGGPLNTEAFF.

This clonotype was seen a few times. One junction end does not reproduce the germline sequence, and a read error may be involved. V gene TRBV5-6 combines with J gene TRBJ2-4, with D possibly called TRBD1 or TRBD2 (6 bases each). The CDR3 runs to 13 residues. Germline CDR1 reads SGHDT; CDR2 reads YYEEEE. The chain's CDR3 is CASSLAPGAGQYF. The CDR3 DNA is TGTGCCAGCAGTTTGGCCCCGGGGGCAGGGCAGTACTTC.

The chain joins TRBV6-6 to TRBJ2-5; a weak D match, TRBD1 (6 bases). The CDR3 contains 14 residues. V was cut by 5 bases and J by 4 bases, with 14 bases left in between. CDR1 is MNHNY, CDR2 SVGAGI, per germline (reference sequence). CDR3 loop: CASSLLTGTETQYF. CDR3 coding DNA: TGTGCCAGCAGTCTTCTGACAGGCACAGAGACCCAGTACTTC.

The chain has TRBV7-9 and TRBJ2-1, with D possibly being TRBD2 (5 bases). The CDR3 extends over 12 amino acids. V lost 7 bases, J lost 9 bases, and 13 bases lay in between. Germline CDR1 and CDR2: SEHNR and FQNEAQ (reference sequence). CDR3 protein: CASTARRSEQFF. In DNA, the CDR3 is TGTGCCAGCACCGCTAGGAGGAGTGAGCAGTTCTTC.

CDR3 DNA sequence: TGTGCCAGCAGCTTAGATCTACGGCGGGGCCGGAGAAACATTCAGTACTTC. It encodes CASSLDLRRGRRNIQYF. The rearrangement joins TRBV11-2 to TRBJ2-4; perhaps TRBD2 as D (6 bases). The germline gives CDR1 SGHAT, CDR2 FQNNGV. This CDR3 has 17 amino acids. The V end lost 0 bases, the J end lost 6 bases, and 18 bases lay between the germline ends.

The chain's CDR3 is CASKGGGTYNEQFF. The CDR3 DNA reads as TGTGCCAGCAAGGGCGGGGGGACCTACAATGAGCAGTTCTTC. This rearrangement joins TRBV2 to TRBJ2-1, with TRBD2 identical over 8 bases. This CDR3 has 14 residues. The germline V gene has CDR1 SNHLY and CDR2 FYNNEI. The trim removed 7 bases at V and 2 bases at J, leaving 4 bases unmatched.

This rearrangement joins TRBV10-1 to TRBJ2-7; TRBD2 is a possible D gene (6 bases). CDR3 length equals 15 residues. Trimming shortened V by 0 bases and J by 7 bases, and 16 bases separated the two germline ends. CDR1 WNHNN and CDR2 SYGVQD come from the germline V gene (reference sequence). CDR3 DNA: TGCGCCAGCAGTGAGTCGACCGGGAGCCAACGGGAGCAGTACTTC. This gives the protein CASSESTGSQREQYF.

CDR3 sequence reads: CASSWGLTTNFFEQYF. The CDR3 DNA reads TGCGCCAGCAGCTGGGGGTTGACTACCAACTTTTTCGAGCAGTACTTC. The V and J genes are TRBV5-1 and TRBJ2-5; D may match TRBD1 or TRBD2 (5 bases each). TRBJ2-7 matches the DNA end more closely, so the J call is doubtful. The CDR3 is 16 amino acids. Germline loops: CDR1 SGHRS, CDR2 YFSETQ.

This clonotype turned up a few times. The V and J genes are TRBV7-9 and TRBJ2-7, with 8 bases fitting TRBD1. The trim removed 2 bases at V and 4 bases at J, leaving 4 bases unmatched. Germline V CDR1 and CDR2: SEHNR, FQNEAQ (reference sequence). The CDR3 covers 14 residues. CDR3 bases: TGTGCCAGCAGCTTATCCAGGGGGCTGTACGAGCAGTACTTC. Its translation is CASSLSRGLYEQYF.

This chain links TRBV5-5 with TRBJ2-4, with D perhaps matching TRBD1 or TRBD2 (5 bases each). The end of the DNA is better explained by TRBJ2-7, so the J call may be wrong. CDR1 is SGHKS and CDR2 is YYEKEE in the germline V gene (reference sequence). The CDR3 spans 15 residues. The CDR3 protein is CASSLLRGPTYEQYF. CDR3 DNA sequence: TGTGCCAGCAGCCTCCTGAGGGGACCTACCTACGAGCAGTACTTC.

This clonotype was seen at least ten times. The chain has TRBV7-2 and TRBJ2-3; D tentatively fits TRBD1 or TRBD2 (6 bases each). Trimming took 1 base from V and 5 from J, leaving 13 bases between them. This CDR3 contains 15 residues. Per germline, CDR1 SGHTA and CDR2 FQGNSA. The CDR3 DNA reads as TGTGCCAGCAGCTTAGAACCTAGGGGGGTAGATACGCAGTATTTT. As protein: CASSLEPRGVDTQYF.